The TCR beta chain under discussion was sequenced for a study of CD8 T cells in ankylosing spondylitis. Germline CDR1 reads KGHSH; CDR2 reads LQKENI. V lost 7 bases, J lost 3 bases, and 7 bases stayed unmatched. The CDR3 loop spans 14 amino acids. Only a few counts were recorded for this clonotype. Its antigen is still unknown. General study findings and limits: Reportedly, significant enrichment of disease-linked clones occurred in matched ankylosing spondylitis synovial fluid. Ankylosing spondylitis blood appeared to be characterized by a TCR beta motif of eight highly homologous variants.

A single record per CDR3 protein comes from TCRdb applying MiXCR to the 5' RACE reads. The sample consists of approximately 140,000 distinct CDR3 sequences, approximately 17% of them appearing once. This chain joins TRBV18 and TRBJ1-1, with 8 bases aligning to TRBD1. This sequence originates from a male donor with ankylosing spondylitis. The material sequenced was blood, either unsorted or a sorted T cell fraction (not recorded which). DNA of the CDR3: TGTGCCAGCTTACCGGACAGGGTTTACACTGAAGCTTTCTTT. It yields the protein CASLPDRVYTEAFF. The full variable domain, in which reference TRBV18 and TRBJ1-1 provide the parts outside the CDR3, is NAGVMQNPRHLVRRRGQEARLRCSPMKGHSHVYWYRQLPEEGLKFMVYLQKENIIDESGMPKERFSAEFPKEGPSILRIQQVVRGDSAAYFCASLPDRVYTEAFFGQGTRLTVV.